This T cell receptor beta chain was obtained from a study of multiple sclerosis patients with progressive multifocal leukoencephalopathy. Overall study: The control group, sampled over time, had multiple sclerosis, received natalizumab and did not develop PML.

Time point noted: before natalizumab initiation. Method: immunoSEQ multiplex PCR; TCRdb's copy keeps in-frame clones and lacks some. The sample has 25,000 to 35,000 clones, about 88% seen once. The CDR3 has 14 residues. Between the trimmed V and J ends, which lost 4 bases and 4 bases, there was a span of 13 bases. In germline, CDR1 is SGDLS, CDR2 YYNGEE. Findings of the study overall: Expanded clones at PML onset predated and persisted through natalizumab therapy.

Concerning this clone itself: Its antigen is as yet unknown.

Sequenced input: PBMCs. This clonotype was obtained from a human donor with multiple sclerosis. The rearrangement links TRBV9 to TRBJ2-3; no definite D call. In DNA form, the CDR3 reads TGTGCCAGCAGCACCCGCCCTGAGCCAGATACGCAGTATTTT. Residues: CASSTRPEPDTQYF.